Below are 20 T cell receptor beta chains sequenced from a single sample in a study of cytomegalovirus exposure and HLA in healthy donors (dated by TCRdb to the late 2010s). The library was obtained by the immunoSEQ multiplex PCR assay. In TCRdb, the immuneACCESS table is reduced to in-frame sequences with V and J assigned. These tables do not hold every clone; where another copy was compared, an unresolved V gene accounts for under half, and the others remain unexplained. In all, the sample holds 150,000 or so clones, and roughly 86% of those were seen once. The leading ten clones occupy approximately 2.6% of the sample. Sequencing was performed on PBMCs. The origin of the receptors is a man between 18 and 29 years old in good health and CMV-seropositive.

The CDR3 sequence is CASSVVGGDNEQFF. The CDR3, as DNA: TGTGCCAGCAGCGTAGTCGGAGGGGACAATGAGCAGTTCTTC. This chain connects TRBV9 to TRBJ2-1; D perhaps matches TRBD2 (6 bases). The CDR3 has 14 amino acids. V lost 0 bases and J 5 bases, leaving 9 bases between the germline ends. Germline V gene data show CDR1 as SGDLS and CDR2 as YYNGEE.

The V call is TRBV5-1, the J call TRBJ2-2; 9 bases agree with TRBD1. The junction had 7 bases not matched to a gene; V was cut back by 4 bases and J by 3 bases. CDR1 and CDR2 (germline): SGHRS, YFSETQ. The CDR3 has 16 residues. This chain's CDR3 is CASSLQGAMDTGELFF. Here the CDR3 DNA reads TGCGCCAGCAGCCTACAGGGGGCCATGGACACCGGGGAGCTGTTTTTT.

The rearrangement links TRBV9 to TRBJ2-2; 8 bases line up with TRBD2. Germline CDR1 and CDR2: SGDLS and YYNGEE. The CDR3 runs to 17 residues. The ends lost 0 bases at V and 5 bases at J; junction bases unmatched: 9. The DNA of the CDR3 is TGTGCCAGCAGCGTAGAGCGGGGGACTACGATTACCGGGGAGCTGTTTTTT. This translates into CASSVERGTTITGELFF.

The V call is TRBV7-2, the J call TRBJ1-2, with TRBD1 matching over 7 bases. This CDR3 region has 13 residues. V lost 5 bases to trimming and J lost 4 bases; unmatched junction nucleotides: 4. Per germline, CDR1 SGHTA and CDR2 FQGNSA. The CDR3 DNA is TGTGCCAGCAGCAAGACAGGGTCCTATGGCTACACCTTC. Translated: CASSKTGSYGYTF.

For this clone: The sample contains more than one DNA sequence encoding this CDR3. This sequence joins TRBV28 and TRBJ2-7; 10 bases are shared with TRBD1. Germline assignment: CDR1 MDHEN and CDR2 SYDVKM. After removal of 4 bases from V and 2 bases from J, the junction contained 5 bases not matched to a gene. This CDR3 is 15 amino acids long. The CDR3: CASSSPGQGPYEQYF. CDR3 DNA: TGTGCCAGCAGTTCACCGGGACAGGGGCCCTACGAGCAGTACTTC.

The V gene is TRBV7-2, the J gene TRBJ2-3; weak D call: TRBD1 (5 bases). CDR3 length: 13 residues. Trimming shortened V by 2 bases and J by 4 bases, and 7 bases separated the two germline ends. The germline gives CDR1 SGHTA, CDR2 FQGNSA. CDR3 amino acids: CASSLRGADTQYF. The CDR3, as DNA: TGTGCCAGCAGCTTAAGGGGCGCAGATACGCAGTATTTT. The full variable domain, in which reference TRBV7-2 and TRBJ2-3 provide the parts outside the CDR3, is GAGVSQSPSNKVTEKGKDVELRCDPISGHTALYWYRQSLGQGLEFLIYFQGNSAPDKSGLPSDRFSAERTGGSVSTLTIQRTQQEDSAVYLCASSLRGADTQYFGPGTRLTVL.

J is TRBJ1-1 and V is TRBV7-9; possibly TRBD1 for D (5 bases). The V and J ends lost 5 bases and 11 bases respectively, with 12 bases between them. The CDR3 totals 11 residues. CDR1 is SEHNR, CDR2 FQNEAQ, per germline (reference sequence). The CDR3 coding sequence is TGTGCCAGCAGCGGGGATTCAGGGGCTTTCTTT. Encoded protein: CASSGDSGAFF.

The chain's CDR3 is CAISTGGLDIQYF. CDR3 DNA: TGTGCTATATCAACGGGGGGGCTCGACATTCAGTACTTC. This chain links TRBV30 with TRBJ2-4, with TRBD2 matching over 8 bases. Germline CDR1 and CDR2: GTSNPN and SVGIG (reference sequence). The CDR3 covers 13 residues.

The rearrangement uses TRBV6-5 and TRBJ1-2, with D tentatively TRBD1 (6 bases). This CDR3 is 12 amino acids long. Germline V CDR1 and CDR2: MNHEY, SVGAGI. V gave up 3 bases and J gave up 8 bases, with 10 bases separating them. The CDR3 sequence is CASSYSGGGYTF. CDR3 in DNA: TGTGCCAGCAGTTATTCTGGGGGCGGCTACACCTTC.

This clone was counted a few times. The CDR3 bases are TGTGCCAGTACACCGGGGACAGGGCCTAGCAATCAGCCCCAGCATTTT. This gives the protein CASTPGTGPSNQPQHF. This chain joins TRBV19 and TRBJ1-5; TRBD1 matches 9 bases. Unmatched junction bases numbered 7, after V lost 7 bases and J lost 0 bases. This CDR3 spans 16 amino acids. The germline V gene encodes CDR1 LNHDA and CDR2 SQIVND (reference sequence). Full variable domain (rest looked up from reference TRBV19 and TRBJ1-5): DGGITQSPKYLFRKEGQNVTLSCEQNLNHDAMYWYRQDPGQGLRLIYYSQIVNDFQKGDIAEGYSVSREKKESFPLTVTSAQKNPTAFYLCASTPGTGPSNQPQHFGDGTRLSIL.

The chain joins TRBV29-1 to TRBJ2-2; 7 bases map to TRBD2. Germline assignment: CDR1 SQVTM and CDR2 ANQGSEA. With V trimmed by 4 bases and J by 2 bases, 4 bases remained unmatched. The CDR3 contains 14 residues. The CDR3, as DNA: TGCAGCGTTGGGAGCGGGATAAACACCGGGGAGCTGTTTTTT. This sequence encodes CSVGSGINTGELFF.

The gene calls are TRBV19 and TRBJ2-1; TRBD1 aligns across 9 bases. Trimming removed 5 bases from V and 8 bases from J; junction bases left unmatched: 7. This CDR3 spans 14 amino acids. The V gene's germline CDR1 is LNHDA and CDR2 SQIVND (reference sequence). The CDR3 bases are TGTGCCAGTAGTGGATACAGGGGGCAAGATGAGCAGTTCTTC. Translated: CASSGYRGQDEQFF.

This chain uses TRBV9 with TRBJ2-6, with a possible D match to TRBD1 (5 bases). V dropped 5 bases and J dropped 1 base, with 10 bases sitting between them. Germline CDR1 SGDLS, CDR2 YYNGEE. The length of the CDR3 is 15 residues. CDR3 amino acids: CASSPTVSGANVLTF. The CDR3 nucleotides read TGTGCCAGCAGTCCGACAGTTTCTGGGGCCAACGTCCTGACTTTC.

V gene TRBV29-1 combines with J gene TRBJ1-4; 8 bases agree with TRBD1. Per the germline V gene, CDR1 is SQVTM and CDR2 is ANQGSEA. V lost 4 bases to trimming and J lost 8 bases; unmatched junction nucleotides: 12. CDR3 length: 15 residues. The CDR3 DNA is TGCAGCGTTGTGGCCACAGGGGGAGAAGGCGAAAAACTGTTTTTT. Protein product: CSVVATGGEGEKLFF.

In this sample, this clone turned up once. The chain employs TRBV14 and TRBJ2-3; 7 bases are a match to TRBD2. The CDR3 runs 15 residues. In germline, CDR1 is SGHDN, CDR2 FVKESK. Trimming at V came to 0 bases and at J to 1 base, leaving 1 base not matched to a gene. CDR3 DNA: TGTGCCAGCAGCCAAGATACTAGCGGCACAGATACGCAGTATTTT. It yields the protein CASSQDTSGTDTQYF.

The CDR3 loop is CASSPPTGSYEQYF. DNA of the CDR3: TGTGCCAGCTCACCACCGACAGGTTCCTACGAGCAGTACTTC. The chain couples TRBV18 to TRBJ2-7; weak D call: TRBD1 (6 bases). There are 14 residues in the CDR3. Germline CDR1 and CDR2: KGHSH and LQKENI. Trimming stripped 0 bases from V and 1 base from J, with 7 bases between.

The V call is TRBV29-1, the J call TRBJ1-4; tentatively, D is TRBD1 (6 bases). The CDR3 runs 13 residues. Trimming cost V 4 bases and J 7 bases, with 13 bases left between them. The germline gives CDR1 SQVTM, CDR2 ANQGSEA. The CDR3 loop reads CSVVRGGGEKLFF. DNA of the CDR3: TGCAGCGTTGTCAGAGGGGGGGGTGAAAAACTGTTTTTT.

In the case of this clone: This may be a read error, as it is one base from a much larger clone. This same CDR3 is encoded by further DNA sequences in the sample. J is TRBJ2-7 and V is TRBV9; D is perhaps TRBD1 (5 bases). CDR3 size: 14 residues. Germline V CDR1 and CDR2: SGDLS, YYNGEE. Trimming cost V 2 bases and J 2 bases, with 11 bases left between them. CDR3 sequence (DNA): TGTGCCAGCAGCGTGGGGCAGGGAACCTACGAGCAGTACTTC. Protein product: CASSVGQGTYEQYF.

V is TRBV6-5 and J is TRBJ2-2; a weak D match, TRBD2 (6 bases). Deletions cut 6 bases from V and 0 bases from J, with 8 bases between. CDR3 length: 14 amino acids. Per the germline V gene, CDR1 is MNHEY and CDR2 is SVGAGI. CDR3 coding DNA: TGTGCCAGCAGGCGGGGCACGAACACCGGGGAGCTGTTTTTT. It codes for CASRRGTNTGELFF.

This chain links TRBV9 with TRBJ2-3; TRBD2 matches at 8 bases. The V gene's germline CDR1 is SGDLS and CDR2 YYNGEE. This CDR3 region has 17 residues. Trimming cost V 3 bases and J 2 bases; bases outside gene matches: 11. The CDR3 DNA is TGTGCCAGCAGCGCCCCCCAGCCAGCGGGGGCCACAGATACGCAGTATTTT. This encodes CASSAPQPAGATDTQYF. Based on the CDR3 plus reference TRBV9 and TRBJ2-3, the full variable domain is DSGVTQTPKHLITATGQRVTLRCSPRSGDLSVYWYQQSLDQGLQFLIQYYNGEERAKGNILERFSAQQFPDLHSELNLSSLELGDSALYFCASSAPQPAGATDTQYFGPGTRLTVL.